Listed below are T cell receptor beta chains from one sample, sequenced in a study of blood T cells in healthy people across ages. TCRdb used MiXCR to reprocess the 5' RACE reads, holding one entry per CDR3 protein. This table has about a million distinct CDR3 sequences, approximately 38% appearing once. Material: blood. The source of these receptors is a man aged 18 to 30 in good health. Both conserved end residues are trimmed from each CDR3. The order of the fields is V gene, CDR3 protein.

V gene: TRBV20-1; CDR3 protein: SARPLGQSNYGYT
V gene: TRBV7-2; CDR3 protein: ASSLEGDRSSPPH
V gene: TRBV20-1; CDR3 protein: SATPIANYGYT
V gene: TRBV4-3; CDR3 protein: ASSQDSYKIQDTQY
V gene: TRBV7-9; CDR3 protein: ASSLVGQLYNEQF
V gene: TRBV7-9; CDR3 protein: ASSLRTQRDEQY
V gene: TRBV9; CDR3 protein: ASSPRGTGHPNYGYT
V gene: TRBV12-3/TRBV12-4; CDR3 protein: ASTSGGAYEQY
V gene: TRBV6-5; CDR3 protein: ASSYVRGGQPQH
V gene: TRBV2; CDR3 protein: ASVPGREIAQF
V gene: TRBV29-1; CDR3 protein: SVWDGTEAF
V gene: TRBV20-1; CDR3 protein: SEEALYETQY
V gene: TRBV5-1; CDR3 protein: ASSSDRPYTEAF
V gene: TRBV12-3/TRBV12-4; CDR3 protein: ASSLGLAGGTQY
V gene: TRBV7-9; CDR3 protein: ASGFSGANTGELF
V gene: TRBV11-3; CDR3 protein: ASSLVHTAEQY
V gene: TRBV20-1; CDR3 protein: SAGAGQFSNQPQH
V gene: TRBV7-9; CDR3 protein: ASSLTGEIQY
V gene: TRBV4-1; CDR3 protein: ASSQEEGDQPQH
V gene: TRBV29-1; CDR3 protein: SAGVESTDTQY
V gene: TRBV2; CDR3 protein: ASSGLPDTQY
V gene: TRBV28; CDR3 protein: ASSLSADANYGYT
V gene: TRBV10-3; CDR3 protein: AISGTSGGNTGELF
V gene: TRBV11-1; CDR3 protein: ASSPYRRTYNEQF
V gene: TRBV12-3/TRBV12-4; CDR3 protein: ASSLWNTIY
V gene: TRBV24-1; CDR3 protein: ATSDLADSFTGELF
V gene: TRBV12-3/TRBV12-4; CDR3 protein: ASSIHSQLNEKLF
V gene: TRBV25-1; CDR3 protein: ASSESRETDTQY
V gene: TRBV28; CDR3 protein: ASRSPTGDYSNYGYT